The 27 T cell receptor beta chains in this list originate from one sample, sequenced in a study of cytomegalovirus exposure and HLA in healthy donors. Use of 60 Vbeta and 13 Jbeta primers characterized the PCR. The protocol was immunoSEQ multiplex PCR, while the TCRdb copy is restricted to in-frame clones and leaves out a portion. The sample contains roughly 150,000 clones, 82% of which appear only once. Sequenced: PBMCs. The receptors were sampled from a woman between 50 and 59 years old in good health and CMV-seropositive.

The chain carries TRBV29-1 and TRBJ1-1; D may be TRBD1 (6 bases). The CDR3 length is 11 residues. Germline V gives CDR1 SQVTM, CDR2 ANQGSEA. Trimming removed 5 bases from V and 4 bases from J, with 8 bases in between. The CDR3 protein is CSVWTATEAFF. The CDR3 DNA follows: TGCAGCGTTTGGACAGCCACTGAAGCTTTCTTT.

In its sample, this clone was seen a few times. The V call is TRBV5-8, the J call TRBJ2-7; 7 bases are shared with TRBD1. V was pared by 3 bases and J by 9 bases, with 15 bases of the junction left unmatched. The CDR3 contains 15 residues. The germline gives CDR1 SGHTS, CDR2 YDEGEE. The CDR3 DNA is TGTGCCAGCAGCTCCCGGGACAGTGGGACCCAGGGGCAGTACTTC. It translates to CASSSRDSGTQGQYF.

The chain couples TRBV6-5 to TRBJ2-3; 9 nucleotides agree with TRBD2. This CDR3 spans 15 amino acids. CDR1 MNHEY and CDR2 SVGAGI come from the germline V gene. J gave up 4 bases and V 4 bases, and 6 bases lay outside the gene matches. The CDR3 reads CASSFGGGAADTQYF. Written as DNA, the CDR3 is TGTGCCAGCAGTTTCGGCGGGGGGGCCGCAGATACGCAGTATTTT.

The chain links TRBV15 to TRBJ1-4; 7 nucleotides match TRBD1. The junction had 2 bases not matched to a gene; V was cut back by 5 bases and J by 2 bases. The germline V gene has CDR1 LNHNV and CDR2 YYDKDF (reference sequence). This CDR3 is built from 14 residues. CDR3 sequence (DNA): TGTGCCACCAGCCGACAGGGTACTAATGAAAAACTGTTTTTT. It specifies CATSRQGTNEKLFF.

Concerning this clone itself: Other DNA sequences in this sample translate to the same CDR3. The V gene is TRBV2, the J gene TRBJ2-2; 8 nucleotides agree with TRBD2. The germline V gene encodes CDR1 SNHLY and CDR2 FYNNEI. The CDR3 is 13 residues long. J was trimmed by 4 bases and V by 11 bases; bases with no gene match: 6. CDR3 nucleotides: TGTGCCTCCCGGACTAGCCGCACCGGGGAGCTGTTTTTT. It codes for CASRTSRTGELFF.

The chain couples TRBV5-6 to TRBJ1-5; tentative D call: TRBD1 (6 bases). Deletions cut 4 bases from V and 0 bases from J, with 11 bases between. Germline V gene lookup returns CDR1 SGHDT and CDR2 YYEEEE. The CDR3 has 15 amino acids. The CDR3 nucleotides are TGTGCCAGCAGCCGCGGACAGCTTAGCAATCAGCCCCAGCATTTT. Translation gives CASSRGQLSNQPQHF.

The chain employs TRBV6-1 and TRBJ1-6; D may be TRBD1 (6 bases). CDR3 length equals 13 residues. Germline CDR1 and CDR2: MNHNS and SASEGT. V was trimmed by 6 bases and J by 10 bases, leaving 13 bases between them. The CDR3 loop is CASSTEDSSPLHF. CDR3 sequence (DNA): TGTGCCAGCAGCACGGAGGACAGCTCACCCCTCCACTTT.

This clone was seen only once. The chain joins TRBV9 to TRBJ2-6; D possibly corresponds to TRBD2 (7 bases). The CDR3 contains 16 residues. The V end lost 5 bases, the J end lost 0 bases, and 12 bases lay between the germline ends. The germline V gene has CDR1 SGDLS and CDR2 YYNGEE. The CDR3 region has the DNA TGTGCCAGCAGTTCGAGGGGGGGCTCTGGGGCCAACGTCCTGACTTTC. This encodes CASSSRGGSGANVLTF.

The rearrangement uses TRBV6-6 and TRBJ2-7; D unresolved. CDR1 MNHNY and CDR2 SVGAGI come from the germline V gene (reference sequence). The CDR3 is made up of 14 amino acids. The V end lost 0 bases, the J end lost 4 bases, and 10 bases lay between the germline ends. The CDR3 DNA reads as TGTGCCAGCAGTTACTCAGAATCGCGGTACGAGCAGTACTTC. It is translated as CASSYSESRYEQYF.

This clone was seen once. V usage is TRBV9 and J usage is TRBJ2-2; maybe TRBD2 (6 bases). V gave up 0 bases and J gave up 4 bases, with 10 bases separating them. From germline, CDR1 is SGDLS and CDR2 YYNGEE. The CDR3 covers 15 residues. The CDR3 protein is CASSVGPRGTGELFF. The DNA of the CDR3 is TGTGCCAGCAGCGTAGGGCCGCGGGGCACCGGGGAGCTGTTTTTT.

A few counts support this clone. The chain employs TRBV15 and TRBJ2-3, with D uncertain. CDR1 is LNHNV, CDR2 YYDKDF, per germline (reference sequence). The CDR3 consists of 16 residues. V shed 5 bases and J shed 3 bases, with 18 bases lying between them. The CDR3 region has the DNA TGTGCCACCAGCTTTCGGGTGGCGGAGAGAACAGATACGCAGTATTTT. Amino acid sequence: CATSFRVAERTDTQYF.

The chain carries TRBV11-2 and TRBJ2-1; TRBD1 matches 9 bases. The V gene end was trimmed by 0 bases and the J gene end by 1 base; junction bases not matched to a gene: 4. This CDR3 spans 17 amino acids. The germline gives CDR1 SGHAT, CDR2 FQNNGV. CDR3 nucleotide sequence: TGTGCCAGCAGCTTAGATCCGGGACAGGGTTCCTACAATGAGCAGTTCTTC. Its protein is CASSLDPGQGSYNEQFF.

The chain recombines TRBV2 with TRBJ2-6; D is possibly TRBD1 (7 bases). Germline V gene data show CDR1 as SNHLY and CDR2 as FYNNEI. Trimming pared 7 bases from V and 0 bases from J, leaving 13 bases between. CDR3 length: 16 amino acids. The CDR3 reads CASTARGASGANVLTF. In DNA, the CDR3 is TGTGCCAGCACCGCCAGGGGGGCCTCTGGGGCCAACGTCCTGACTTTC.

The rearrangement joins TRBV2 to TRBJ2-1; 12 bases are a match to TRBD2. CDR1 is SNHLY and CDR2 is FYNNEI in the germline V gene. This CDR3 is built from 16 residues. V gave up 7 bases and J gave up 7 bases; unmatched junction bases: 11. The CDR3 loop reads CASNLRASGGANEQFF. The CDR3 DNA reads TGTGCCAGCAACCTGCGGGCTAGCGGGGGGGCAAATGAGCAGTTCTTC.

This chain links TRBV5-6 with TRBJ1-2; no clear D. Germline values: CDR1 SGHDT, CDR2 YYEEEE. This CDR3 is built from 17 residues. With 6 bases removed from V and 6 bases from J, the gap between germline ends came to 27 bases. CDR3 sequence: CASIGLPPASGSDGYTF. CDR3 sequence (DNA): TGTGCCAGCATCGGCCTCCCGCCGGCCTCGGGTAGTGATGGCTACACCTTC.

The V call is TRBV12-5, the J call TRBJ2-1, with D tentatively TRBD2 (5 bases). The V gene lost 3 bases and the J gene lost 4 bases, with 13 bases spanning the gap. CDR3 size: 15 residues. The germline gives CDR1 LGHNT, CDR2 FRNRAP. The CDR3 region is CASGFGSSWYNEQFF. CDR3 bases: TGTGCTAGTGGTTTTGGGTCTAGCTGGTACAATGAGCAGTTCTTC.

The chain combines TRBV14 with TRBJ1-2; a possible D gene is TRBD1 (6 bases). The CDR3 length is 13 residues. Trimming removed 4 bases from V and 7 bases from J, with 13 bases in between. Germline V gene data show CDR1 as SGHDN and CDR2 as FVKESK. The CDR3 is CASSPDRLGGYTF. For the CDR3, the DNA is TGTGCCAGCAGCCCAGACAGGTTAGGTGGCTACACCTTC. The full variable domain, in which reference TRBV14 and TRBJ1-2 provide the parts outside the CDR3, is EAGVTQFPSHSVIEKGQTVTLRCDPISGHDNLYWYRRVMGKEIKFLLHFVKESKQDESGMPNNRFLAERTGGTYSTLKVQPAELEDSGVYFCASSPDRLGGYTFGSGTRLTVV.

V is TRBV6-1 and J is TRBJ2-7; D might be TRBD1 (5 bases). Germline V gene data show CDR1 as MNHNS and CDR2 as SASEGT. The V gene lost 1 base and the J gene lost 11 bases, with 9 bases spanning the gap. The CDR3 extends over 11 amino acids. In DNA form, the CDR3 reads TGTGCCAGCAGTGAAGGGACATCGGAGTACTTC. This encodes CASSEGTSEYF.

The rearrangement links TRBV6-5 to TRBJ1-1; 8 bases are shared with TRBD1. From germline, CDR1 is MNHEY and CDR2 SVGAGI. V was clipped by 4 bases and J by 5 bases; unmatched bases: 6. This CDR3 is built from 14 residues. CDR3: CASSSRQGWTEAFF. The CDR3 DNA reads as TGTGCCAGCAGTTCCCGACAGGGGTGGACTGAAGCTTTCTTT.

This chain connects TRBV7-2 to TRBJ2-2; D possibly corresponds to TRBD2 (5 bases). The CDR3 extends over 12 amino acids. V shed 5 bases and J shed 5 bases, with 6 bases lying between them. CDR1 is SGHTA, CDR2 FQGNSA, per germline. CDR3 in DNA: TGTGCCAGCAGCAGGAGGACCGGGGAGCTGTTTTTT. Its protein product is CASSRRTGELFF. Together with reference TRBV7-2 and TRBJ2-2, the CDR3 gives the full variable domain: GAGVSQSPSNKVTEKGKDVELRCDPISGHTALYWYRQSLGQGLEFLIYFQGNSAPDKSGLPSDRFSAERTGGSVSTLTIQRTQQEDSAVYLCASSRRTGELFFGEGSRLTVL.

CDR3 amino acids: CASSLGTGGAGRTGYTF. The CDR3 DNA sequence: TGTGCCAGCAGCTTAGGGACAGGGGGCGCCGGGCGGACTGGCTACACCTTC. The V call is TRBV13, the J call TRBJ1-2; 10 nucleotides line up with TRBD1. Germline trimming cut 0 bases from V and 7 bases from J; bases unmatched to any gene: 11. This CDR3 is 17 amino acids long. Germline V CDR1 and CDR2: PRHDT, FYEKMQ (reference sequence).

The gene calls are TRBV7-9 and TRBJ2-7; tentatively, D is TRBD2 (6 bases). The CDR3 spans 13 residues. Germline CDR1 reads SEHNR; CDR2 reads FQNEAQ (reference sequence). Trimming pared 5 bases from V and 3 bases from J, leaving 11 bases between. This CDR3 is CASSASTSYEQYF. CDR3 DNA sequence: TGTGCCAGCAGCGCCTCGACTAGCTACGAGCAGTACTTC.

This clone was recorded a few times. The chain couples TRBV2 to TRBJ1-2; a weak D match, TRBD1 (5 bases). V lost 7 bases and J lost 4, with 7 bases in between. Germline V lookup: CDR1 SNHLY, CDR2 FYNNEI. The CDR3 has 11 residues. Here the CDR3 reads CASTGGYGYTF. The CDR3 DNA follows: TGTGCCAGCACGGGGGGCTATGGCTACACCTTC.

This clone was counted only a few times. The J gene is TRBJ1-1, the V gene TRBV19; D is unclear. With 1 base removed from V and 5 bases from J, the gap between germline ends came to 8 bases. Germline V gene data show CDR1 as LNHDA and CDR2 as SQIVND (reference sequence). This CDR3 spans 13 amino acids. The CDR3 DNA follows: TGTGCCAGTAGTATAGCCGGAGGAACTGAAGCTTTCTTT. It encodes CASSIAGGTEAFF. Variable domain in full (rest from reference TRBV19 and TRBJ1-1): DGGITQSPKYLFRKEGQNVTLSCEQNLNHDAMYWYRQDPGQGLRLIYYSQIVNDFQKGDIAEGYSVSREKKESFPLTVTSAQKNPTAFYLCASSIAGGTEAFFGQGTRLTVV.

The DNA of the CDR3 is TGTGCCAGCTCACCAGATGACAGCGACGGCTACACCTTC. It yields the protein CASSPDDSDGYTF. The gene calls are TRBV18 and TRBJ1-2; maybe TRBD1 (5 bases). Germline V lookup: CDR1 KGHSH, CDR2 LQKENI. CDR3 size: 13 residues. Trimming shortened V by 2 bases and J by 8 bases, and 12 bases separated the two germline ends.

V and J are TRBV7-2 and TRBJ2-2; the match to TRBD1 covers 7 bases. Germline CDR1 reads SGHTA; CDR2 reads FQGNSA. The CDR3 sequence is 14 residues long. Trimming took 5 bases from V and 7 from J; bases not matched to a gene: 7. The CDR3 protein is CASSPRTGHGELFF. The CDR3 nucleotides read TGTGCCAGCAGCCCAAGGACAGGACACGGGGAGCTGTTTTTT.

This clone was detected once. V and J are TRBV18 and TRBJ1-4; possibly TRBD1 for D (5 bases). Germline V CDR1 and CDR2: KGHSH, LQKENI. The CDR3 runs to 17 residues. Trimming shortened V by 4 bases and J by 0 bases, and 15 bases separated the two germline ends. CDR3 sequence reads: CASSLFREVATNEKLFF. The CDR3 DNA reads TGTGCCAGCTCACTCTTCAGGGAGGTTGCAACTAATGAAAAACTGTTTTTT.